The following is a T cell receptor beta chain sequence with its context. The antigen is not known. This record belongs to a study of cytomegalovirus exposure and HLA in healthy donors. Study outcomes and limitations: Overall, approximately 150 TCR beta chains were annotated as cytomegalovirus-associated. Analyzed later, most CMV-associated TCR beta chains appeared HLA-restricted. Further analysis, carried out later, found HLA-associated TCR beta chains more clonally expanded than equally common other chains. A later analysis by the authors found several of the most significant clusters apparently linked to common viral pathogens.

Germline CDR1 is KGHSH and CDR2 is LQKENI. This CDR3 is built from 13 residues. V gave up 1 base and J gave up 5 bases, with 9 bases separating them. The PCR ran on 60 Vbeta and 13 Jbeta primers. Repertoires were generated with immunoSEQ multiplex PCR, while TCRdb's copy carries only in-frame clones and drops some. This sample carries over 100,000 clones, approximately 70% of them seen once, and the ten largest clones take around 10%. The V gene is TRBV18, the J gene TRBJ2-7; D remains unclear. The sequenced sample was PBMCs. The source is a man aged 25 to 40 in good health and CMV-seropositive. The CDR3 sequence: CASSPLQANEQYF. Written as DNA, the CDR3 is TGTGCCAGCTCACCACTCCAGGCCAACGAGCAGTACTTC. The full variable domain, completed using reference TRBV18 and TRBJ2-7, is NAGVMQNPRHLVRRRGQEARLRCSPMKGHSHVYWYRQLPEEGLKFMVYLQKENIIDESGMPKERFSAEFPKEGPSILRIQQVVRGDSAAYFCASSPLQANEQYFGPGTRLTVT.